These 27 T cell receptor beta chains were all obtained from the same sample, sequenced in a study. Clones were sequenced by immunoSEQ multiplex PCR, and TCRdb holds only the in-frame ones, with some missing. The sample contains around 50,000 clones, 80% to 95% of which appear only once. The specimen sequenced was PBMCs. All receptors come from a middle-aged man with rheumatoid arthritis.

The CDR3 sequence: CAISESTSGPRTGPYEQYF. CDR3 DNA sequence: TGTGCCATCAGTGAGTCGACTAGCGGACCTCGTACGGGCCCCTACGAGCAGTACTTC. The chain joins TRBV10-3 to TRBJ2-7, with 9 nucleotides matching TRBD2. The germline V gene has CDR1 ENHRY and CDR2 SYGVKD. The CDR3 length is 19 residues. The V and J ends lost 0 bases and 2 bases, in that order; junction bases with no gene match: 14.

This clone was seen more than once but under ten times. The chain recombines TRBV9 with TRBJ1-5, with a possible D match to TRBD1 (5 bases). V gave up 7 bases and J gave up 1 base, with 12 bases separating them. The V gene's germline CDR1 is SGDLS and CDR2 YYNGEE. The CDR3 is 14 residues long. CDR3 region: CASGGERSNQPQHF. CDR3 nucleotide sequence: TGTGCCAGCGGGGGAGAGAGAAGCAATCAGCCCCAGCATTTT. Variable domain in full (rest from reference TRBV9 and TRBJ1-5): DSGVTQTPKHLITATGQRVTLRCSPRSGDLSVYWYQQSLDQGLQFLIQYYNGEERAKGNILERFSAQQFPDLHSELNLSSLELGDSALYFCASGGERSNQPQHFGDGTRLSIL.

This chain connects TRBV7-9 to TRBJ1-4; 9 bases are shared with TRBD1. J gave up 8 bases and V 0 bases, and 10 bases lay outside the gene matches. Looked up from germline, CDR1 is SEHNR and CDR2 is FQNEAQ (reference sequence). CDR3 length: 17 amino acids. CDR3 in DNA: TGTGCCAGCAGCTTAGCGCTTAGGGGGACAGGGAACGAAAAACTGTTTTTT. Translation: CASSLALRGTGNEKLFF. The whole variable domain, filled in from reference TRBV7-9 and TRBJ1-4, reads DTGVSQNPRHKITKRGQNVTFRCDPISEHNRLYWYRQTLGQGPEFLTYFQNEAQLEKSRLLSDRFSAERPKGSFSTLEIQRTEQGDSAMYLCASSLALRGTGNEKLFFGSGTQLSVL.

The chain recombines TRBV15 with TRBJ2-7; the D gene is possibly TRBD2 (5 bases). V lost 1 base, J lost 1 base, and 5 bases lay in between. The CDR3 has 13 amino acids. Germline CDR1 is LNHNV and CDR2 is YYDKDF (reference sequence). CDR3 amino acids: CATSRGGSYEQYF. CDR3 in DNA: TGTGCCACCAGCAGAGGAGGGTCCTACGAGCAGTACTTC.

In nucleotides, the CDR3 is TGCGCCAGCAGCCAAGATGGGGGGGCGGGGGCTCGTACTGAAGCTTTCTTT. This sequence encodes CASSQDGGAGARTEAFF. V usage is TRBV4-1 and J usage is TRBJ1-1; TRBD1 might be the D (6 bases). Between the trimmed V and J ends, which lost 0 bases and 5 bases, there was a span of 19 bases. The germline V gene has CDR1 MGHRA and CDR2 YSYEKL. The CDR3 is 17 residues long.

The chain couples TRBV6-1 to TRBJ2-7; 8 bases match TRBD2. V gave up 2 bases and J gave up 5 bases; unmatched junction bases: 2. This CDR3 is 13 amino acids long. Germline loops: CDR1 MNHNS, CDR2 SASEGT. The CDR3: CASSEIAGNEQYF. The CDR3 DNA sequence: TGTGCCAGCAGTGAAATAGCGGGGAACGAGCAGTACTTC.

The V and J genes are TRBV27 and TRBJ2-1, with 10 bases fitting TRBD2. J gave up 8 bases and V 6 bases, and 10 bases lay outside the gene matches. Germline V gene data show CDR1 as MNHEY and CDR2 as SMNVEV (reference sequence). This CDR3 contains 15 residues. The CDR3 region is CASRGIAGGWYEQFF. In DNA, the CDR3 is TGTGCCAGCAGGGGCATAGCGGGGGGTTGGTATGAGCAGTTCTTC.

This chain joins TRBV7-2 and TRBJ2-3; no firm D call. The germline V and J ends were trimmed by 5 bases and 2 bases, with 14 bases remaining between them. The length of the CDR3 is 15 residues. Germline V lookup: CDR1 SGHTA, CDR2 FQGNSA. This CDR3 is CASSPGLRITDTQYF. As DNA, the CDR3 is TGTGCCAGCAGCCCCGGCCTGCGGATCACAGATACGCAGTATTTT.

The chain uses TRBV6-4 and TRBJ2-3; 8 bases fit TRBD2. V shed 6 bases, J shed 2 bases, and the junction held 1 base outside the gene matches. This CDR3 contains 13 residues. Germline V gene sequence: CDR1 MRHNA, CDR2 SNTAGT. The CDR3 region is CASSGGATDTQYF. The CDR3 DNA reads as TGTGCCAGCAGCGGGGGGGCCACAGATACGCAGTATTTT.

The CDR3 spells CASSLGPTETQYF. The CDR3 nucleotides read TGTGCCAGCAGCTTAGGCCCCACGGAGACCCAGTACTTC. V is TRBV7-9 and J is TRBJ2-5; D is ambiguous. The CDR3 is 13 amino acids. V was pared by 1 base and J by 5 bases, with 8 bases between. The germline V gene encodes CDR1 SEHNR and CDR2 FQNEAQ (reference sequence).

This chain links TRBV3-1 (or the pseudogene TRBV3-2) with TRBJ2-7; 8 positions match TRBD2. The germline V gene encodes CDR1 LGHDT and CDR2 YNNKEL (reference sequence). V lost 3 bases to trimming and J lost 3 bases; unmatched junction nucleotides: 7. The CDR3 contains 15 residues. The CDR3 DNA sequence: TGTGCCAGCAGCCACGAAGCGGGAGTAGGCTACGAGCAGTACTTC. This gives the protein CASSHEAGVGYEQYF.

This clone was seen just once. The chain has TRBV7-2 and TRBJ1-3; no clear D gene. V lost 6 bases to trimming and J lost 0 bases, with 12 bases between them. Germline CDR1 reads SGHTA; CDR2 reads FQGNSA. This CDR3 region has 15 residues. The CDR3 sequence is CASSRTLSSGNTIYF. The CDR3 nucleotides read TGTGCCAGCAGTCGTACCCTGAGCTCTGGAAACACCATATATTTT.

The CDR3 coding sequence is TGTGCCAGCAGACCGACCGGGACTAGCGGCAATGAGCAGTTCTTC. Protein product: CASRPTGTSGNEQFF. The chain couples TRBV7-2 to TRBJ2-1; the match to TRBD2 covers 11 bases. The trim removed 6 bases at V and 6 bases at J, leaving 7 bases unmatched. Germline V gives CDR1 SGHTA, CDR2 FQGNSA. CDR3 length equals 15 residues.

This CDR3 is CASSRQGYEQYF. The CDR3 DNA is TGTGCCAGCAGCCGACAGGGATACGAGCAGTACTTC. This rearrangement joins TRBV13 to TRBJ2-7; TRBD1 agrees at 7 bases. The V gene end was trimmed by 5 bases and the J gene end by 4 bases; junction bases not matched to a gene: 2. The CDR3 runs 12 residues. CDR1 and CDR2 from the germline V gene are PRHDT and FYEKMQ (reference sequence).

This clone has just one count. This sequence joins TRBV5-5 and TRBJ2-5; 7 bases match TRBD1. CDR1 is SGHKS, CDR2 YYEKEE, per germline (reference sequence). V lost 0 bases, J lost 5 bases, and 10 bases stayed unmatched. There are 16 residues in the CDR3. The CDR3 nucleotides are TGTGCCAGCAGCTTGGGGGCACAGGGGCTTGGGGAGACCCAGTACTTC. Its protein is CASSLGAQGLGETQYF.

A single count supports this clone. The CDR3 is CASSIGLAGALYEQYF. CDR3 sequence (DNA): TGTGCCAGCAGCATAGGACTAGCGGGAGCCCTCTACGAGCAGTACTTC. The chain has TRBV5-4 and TRBJ2-7; 13 nucleotides match TRBD2. From germline, CDR1 is SGHNT and CDR2 YYREEE (reference sequence). V lost 4 bases to trimming and J lost 3 bases; unmatched junction nucleotides: 7. This CDR3 spans 16 amino acids.

This chain links TRBV7-8 with TRBJ2-7; D unresolved. The germline V gene encodes CDR1 SGHVS and CDR2 FQNEAQ. Trimming stripped 5 bases from V and 2 bases from J, with 7 bases between. The CDR3 loop spans 12 amino acids. The CDR3 loop is CASSLSTYEQYF. CDR3 coding DNA: TGTGCCAGCAGCCTCAGTACCTACGAGCAGTACTTC.

This clone was seen only once. This rearrangement joins TRBV18 to TRBJ2-3, with 8 nucleotides matching TRBD1. This CDR3 has 14 residues. Trimming took 4 bases from V and 6 from J; bases not matched to a gene: 6. The germline V gene encodes CDR1 KGHSH and CDR2 LQKENI. The CDR3 DNA sequence: TGTGCCAGCTCACTCGGACAGGGTGGTGATACGCAGTATTTT. Translated: CASSLGQGGDTQYF.

This rearrangement joins TRBV5-1 to TRBJ2-7; 10 bases align to TRBD1. The trim removed 0 bases at V and 7 bases at J, leaving 4 bases unmatched. Germline CDR1 SGHRS, CDR2 YFSETQ. This CDR3 is 14 amino acids long. The CDR3 region has the DNA TGCGCCAGCAGCTTGGCTGGGACAGGGGATGAGCAGTACTTC. It yields the protein CASSLAGTGDEQYF.

The chain joins TRBV24-1 to TRBJ2-2, with D unclear. The ends were cut back, 3 bases at V and 4 bases at J, with 11 bases in the middle. Germline values: CDR1 KGHDR, CDR2 SFDVKD. The length of the CDR3 is 15 residues. CDR3 amino acids: CATSDTASGTGELFF. DNA for the CDR3: TGTGCCACCAGTGATACAGCCTCGGGCACCGGGGAGCTGTTTTTT.

The chain employs TRBV9 and TRBJ1-4; weak D call: TRBD1 (5 bases). The CDR3 has 16 residues. V was cut by 0 bases and J by 8 bases, with 17 bases left in between. Germline CDR1 and CDR2: SGDLS and YYNGEE. The CDR3 sequence: CASSVDLGRGDEKLFF. The CDR3 region has the DNA TGTGCCAGCAGCGTAGATTTGGGGAGGGGAGACGAAAAACTGTTTTTT.

The chain joins TRBV7-3 to TRBJ2-2; 9 nucleotides line up with TRBD2. Losses at the gene ends were 5 bases for V and 4 bases for J; bases not matched to a gene: 11. This CDR3 has 17 residues. Germline V gives CDR1 SGHTA, CDR2 FQGTGA. The CDR3 protein is CASSPTGGRVPTGELFF. The CDR3 DNA reads as TGTGCCAGCAGCCCCACTGGCGGGAGGGTCCCCACCGGGGAGCTGTTTTTT.

The gene calls are TRBV24-1 and TRBJ2-2; D is uncertain. Germline V gives CDR1 KGHDR, CDR2 SFDVKD. This CDR3 is built from 14 residues. V dropped 1 base and J dropped 4 bases, with 6 bases sitting between them. CDR3 sequence reads: CATSDFMSTGELFF. The DNA of the CDR3 is TGTGCCACCAGTGATTTCATGAGCACCGGGGAGCTGTTTTTT.

The V call is TRBV6-1, the J call TRBJ1-2; TRBD1 might be the D (6 bases). Trimming took off 1 base at V and 4 bases at J, with 19 bases between the two ends. The CDR3 is made up of 17 amino acids. CDR1 is MNHNS, CDR2 SASEGT, per germline. This CDR3 reads CASSEGGGGGAFYGYTF. The DNA for the CDR3 is TGTGCCAGCAGTGAAGGGGGCGGTGGGGGCGCCTTCTATGGCTACACCTTC.

This chain links TRBV7-3 with TRBJ2-1, with D tentatively TRBD2 (6 bases). Germline CDR1 and CDR2: SGHTA and FQGTGA. Trimming cost V 2 bases and J 4 bases, with 12 bases left between them. There are 15 residues in the CDR3. Here the CDR3 DNA reads TGTGCCAGCAGCTTACGGTCGGGGGTTTACAATGAGCAGTTCTTC. Amino acid sequence: CASSLRSGVYNEQFF.

The V call is TRBV4-3, the J call TRBJ2-1; 10 bases agree with TRBD2. This CDR3 spans 17 amino acids. The trim removed 0 bases at V and 6 bases at J, leaving 8 bases unmatched. Germline V gene sequence: CDR1 LGHNA, CDR2 YSLEER. The CDR3 is CASSQDLASGSTNEQFF. DNA for the CDR3: TGCGCCAGCAGCCAAGATCTGGCTAGCGGGAGTACCAATGAGCAGTTCTTC.

The V gene is TRBV7-8, the J gene TRBJ1-1, with D possibly being TRBD1 (5 bases). V was pared by 4 bases and J by 1 base, with 7 bases between. This CDR3 is 13 amino acids long. The germline gives CDR1 SGHVS, CDR2 FQNEAQ. CDR3 residues: CASSSQGNTEAFF. The CDR3 nucleotides read TGTGCCAGCAGCTCTCAGGGGAACACTGAAGCTTTCTTT.